Described below is a single T cell receptor beta chain sequence and its context. As yet, its antigen is unknown. Germline loops: CDR1 SGHDN, CDR2 FVKESK. V gave up 2 bases and J gave up 5 bases; unmatched junction bases: 16. The CDR3 length is 20 residues. The data were obtained in a study of cytomegalovirus exposure and HLA in healthy donors. Notes on the study in general: By a later analysis, the bulk of CMV-associated TCR beta chains appeared HLA-restricted.

It was with 60 Vbeta and 13 Jbeta primers that the PCR ran. Profiled with immunoSEQ multiplex PCR; TCRdb holds only in-frame clones, not every one. The sample records about 120,000 clones, over 65% being singletons. The chain combines TRBV14 with TRBJ2-7; 15 bases fit TRBD2. The sequenced sample was PBMCs. This TCR was sampled from a woman in her thirties in good health and CMV-seropositive. The CDR3 sequence: CASSQIRTSGRALLLDEQYF. CDR3 nucleotide sequence: TGTGCCAGCAGCCAAATTAGGACTAGCGGGAGGGCCCTCTTGTTGGACGAGCAGTACTTC.